This is a list of T cell receptor beta chains from one sample in a study of T cell clones after liver transplantation. Libraries were prepared by immunoSEQ multiplex PCR; TCRdb keeps only in-frame clonotypes and omits some of them. The sample lists 50,000 or so clones, 55% to 75% occurring once. Sequencing was performed on CD4+ T cells from blood, taken roughly 55 months after liver transplant. The receptors here all came from a human patient who received a liver transplant. Some T cells may be the graft donor's. The CDR3 runs from the conserved cysteine through the conserved F or W. Part of the rows lack a size; the others show once, few, many or a class for expanded clones.

>TRBJ2-3|TRBV5-8|few|16
CASSGRTGFSTDTQYF
>TRBJ2-5|TRBV28|NA|16
CASSLLSFGSQETQYF
>TRBJ2-3|TRBV11-3|NA|12
CASSQQGDTQYF
>TRBJ1-1|TRBV11-3|NA|13
CASSLDGNTEAFF
>TRBJ2-7|TRBV29-1|NA|13
CSVGRDGSYEQYF
>TRBJ2-2|TRBV9|NA|16
CASSVELGKTTGELFF
>TRBJ1-1|TRBV18|NA|13
CASSPGQNTEAFF
>TRBJ1-3|TRBV10-3|few|13
CAIRGDAGNTIYF
>TRBJ1-1|TRBV7-9|NA|15
CASSFSGTGHTEAFF
>TRBJ2-3|TRBV7-7|NA|15
CASSQDRGSTDTQYF
>TRBJ2-7|TRBV6-1|NA|13
CASLAVLSGEQYF
>TRBJ2-2|TRBV7-2|NA|16
CASSFVGGRGTGELFF
>TRBJ1-4|TRBV6-1|NA|16
CASSEFRAGGNEKLFF
>TRBJ2-2|TRBV11-2|NA|15
CASSLDRGPGGELFF
>TRBJ2-1|TRBV19|NA|14
CATGRQAQYNEQFF
>TRBJ2-2|TRBV10-3|NA|16
CAISESKDRGTGELFF
>TRBJ2-5|TRBV11-2|NA|15
CASSPRGGGMETQYF
>TRBJ2-2|TRBV2|NA|14
CASSGSRNTGELFF
>TRBJ1-3|TRBV7-8|NA|14
CASSSDRVGNTIYF
>TRBJ2-7|TRBV10-3|NA|15
CAISGQGASSYEQYF
>TRBJ2-7|TRBV18|NA|17
CASSPSNKLAGLYEQYF
>TRBJ2-3|TRBV28|NA|16
CASTLTGYVSTDTQYF
>TRBJ2-7|TRBV15|few|13
CATSRDQGGGQYF
>TRBJ2-1|TRBV11-2|NA|15
CASSLELAGSNEQFF
>TRBJ2-3|TRBV28|NA|16
CASSPPRGISTDTQYF
>TRBJ2-7|TRBV6-5|NA|15
CASSYASGVSYEQYF
>TRBJ2-7|TRBV27|NA|13
CASSLTSGYEQYF
>TRBJ2-7|TRBV7-2|few|15
CASSQGGAYGYEQYF
>TRBJ2-2|TRBV30|NA|12
CAWGRVTGELFF
>TRBJ2-7|TRBV19|once|15
CASSIKGSWTYEQYF
>TRBJ2-7|TRBV7-8|NA|16
CASSLGLDRAGHEQYF
>TRBJ1-6|TRBV6-5|NA|14
CASSPTVYNSPLHF
>TRBJ1-2|TRBV15|NA|12
CATSRGPYGYTF
>TRBJ2-1|TRBV2|NA|14
CASSEAWGRDEQFF
>TRBJ2-3|TRBV9|NA|15
CASSVASGVADTQYF
>TRBJ2-7|TRBV6-5|NA|15
CASSLTGGKLYEQYF
>TRBJ2-7|TRBV18|NA|15
CASLPDRGTSYEQYF
>TRBJ2-3|TRBV18|NA|16
CASSPNTGGKTDTQYF
>TRBJ1-3|TRBV6-6|NA|16
CASSYPPGRSGNTIYF
>TRBJ1-3|TRBV18|NA|15
CASSPTTGAGNTIYF
>TRBJ1-4|TRBV7-9|NA|14
CASSLGHVNEKLFF
>TRBJ1-2|TRBV7-2|NA|13
CASSLERQGRYTF
>TRBJ2-7|TRBV7-2|NA|14
CASSEGLVPYEQYF
>TRBJ1-2|TRBV5-6|NA|16
CASSLSYRTGGGGYTF
>TRBJ1-1|TRBV30|NA|12
CAWKGGITEAFF
>TRBJ2-2|TRBV9|NA|15
CASSDDRGYTGELFF
>TRBJ1-5|TRBV19|once|14
CASSSTASNQPQHF
>TRBJ1-6|TRBV11-2|NA|16
CASSPKNQGYNSPLHF
>TRBJ2-7|TRBV6-4|few|15
CASRGRGSLSEEQYF
>TRBJ1-1|TRBV7-6|NA|13
CASSLGETTEAFF
>TRBJ2-3|TRBV27|NA|16
CASTFASMAGTDTQYF
>TRBJ2-3|TRBV9|NA|15
CASSVGRQPTDTQYF
>TRBJ2-7|TRBV29-1|few|12
CSVAKGPNEQYF
>TRBJ1-1|TRBV28|NA|15
CASSSNDGAPTEAFF
>TRBJ2-3|TRBV27|NA|15
CASRSSGFSTDTQYF
>TRBJ1-6|TRBV7-2|few|15
CASSAGQLRNSPLHF
>TRBJ1-2|TRBV6-5|few|11
CASSAGRFYTF
>TRBJ1-1|TRBV11-2|NA|10
CASSHREAFF
>TRBJ2-7|TRBV7-3|NA|16
CASSSRPGQESYEQYF